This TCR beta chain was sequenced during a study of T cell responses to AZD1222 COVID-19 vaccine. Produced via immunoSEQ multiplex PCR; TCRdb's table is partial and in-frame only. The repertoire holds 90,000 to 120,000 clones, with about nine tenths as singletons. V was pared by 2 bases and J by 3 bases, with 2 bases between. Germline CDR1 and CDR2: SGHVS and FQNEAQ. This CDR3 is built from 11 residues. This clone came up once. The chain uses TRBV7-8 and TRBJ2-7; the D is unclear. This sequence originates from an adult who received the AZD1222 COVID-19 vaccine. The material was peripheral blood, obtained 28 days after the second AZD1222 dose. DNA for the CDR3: TGTGCCAGCAGCTTATACTACGAGCAGTACTTC. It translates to CASSLYYEQYF.